The clone carrying this T cell receptor (beta chain) was seen a few times. Its antigen is unidentified. Subjects aged 18 to 65 presented with newly diagnosed hyperthyroidism of less than 2 months' duration. This entry comes from a study of T cells in Graves' hyperthyroidism and ophthalmopathy. With V trimmed by 6 bases and J by 13 bases, 10 bases remained unmatched. The CDR3 is made up of 12 amino acids. Germline V gives CDR1 MDHEN, CDR2 SYDVKM. There were TCR beta CDR3 regions amplified from RNA transcripts. Using the HTBI primer set, a first-round RT-PCR was run on the TCR CDR3. TCRdb used MiXCR to reprocess the multiplex PCR reads, holding one entry per CDR3 protein. The sample has approximately 710,000 distinct CDR3 sequences; approximately 15% are singletons. Study-level results: Most thyroid clonotypes expanded above 0.001 appeared in blood too. Ophthalmopathy was distinguished from stable hyperthyroidism by 13 V-J signatures. Before onset, by a median of approximately 6.8 months, the model predicted ophthalmopathy.

This chain connects TRBV28 to TRBJ2-5; 8 bases are a match to TRBD1. The sequenced sample was blood. The receptor was isolated from a man in his fifties with Graves' hyperthyroidism. The CDR3: CASSPIDRGRYF. The CDR3 DNA reads TGTGCCAGCAGCCCAATCGACAGGGGACGGTACTTC.